The rows below give T cell receptor beta chains drawn from one sample of a study of shared clonotypes between healthy human individuals. Measured with immunoSEQ multiplex PCR; TCRdb has only the in-frame clones, and not every one. The data show roughly 650,000 clones, 95% to 96% seen once. The specimen was naive CD8+ T cells sorted from blood. These receptors all stem from a woman in her twenties or thirties in good health. The CDR3 runs from the conserved cysteine through the conserved F or W. D genes are given only for firm matches.

J	D	V	CDR3
-	-	TRBV29-1	CSGGPSSYEQYF
TRBJ1-2	-	TRBV27	CASSYTGSNYGYTF
TRBJ1-2	-	TRBV9	CASSAEWGITAGYTF
TRBJ2-7	TRBD1	TRBV6-5	CASSLGGHEQYF
TRBJ2-7	TRBD2	TRBV27	CASSLFSGGPYEQYF
TRBJ2-7	TRBD2	TRBV28	CASTPSRGMGYEQYF
TRBJ2-1	TRBD1	TRBV29-1	CSVYQTGGAVYEQFF
TRBJ1-4	-	TRBV4-2	CASSQERWGGYEKLFF
TRBJ1-5	TRBD1	TRBV27	CASSRTGGNQPQHF
TRBJ1-1	-	TRBV28	CASSARTEAFF
TRBJ1-1	-	TRBV19	CASVTGYNTEAFF
TRBJ2-7	-	TRBV16	CASSPWTALGEQYF
TRBJ2-7	-	TRBV27	CASSFGRLYEQYF
TRBJ2-7	TRBD1	TRBV19	CATWDSPYEQYF
TRBJ2-7	-	TRBV29-1	CSVEDQMQGATYEQYF
TRBJ2-3	-	TRBV2	CASIDRSGATDTQYF
TRBJ1-5	-	TRBV4-1	CASSQDLDSNQPQHF
TRBJ2-1	TRBD2	TRBV13	CASSQLAGGAEQFF
TRBJ1-5	TRBD1	TRBV19	CASRPSRGSGKQPQHF
TRBJ1-1	TRBD1	TRBV4-2	CASSQDLGRGQAEAFF
TRBJ2-1	-	TRBV7-9	CASSLGWGNEQFF
TRBJ2-5	TRBD2	TRBV28	CASSSARTSGSQTQYF
TRBJ2-1	TRBD1	TRBV4-2	CASSQGQGKYNEQFF
TRBJ2-5	-	TRBV7-9	CASSSGVLETQYF
TRBJ2-1	TRBD2	TRBV9	CASSVLGGRIGEQFF
TRBJ2-5	TRBD2	TRBV7-9	CASSSGLAGQETQYF